This T cell receptor beta chain is drawn from a study of CD8 T cells in ankylosing spondylitis. Broader study findings: Disease-linked clones had a CD8+ phenotype and relatively low frequency in peripheral blood. In reactive arthritis synovial fluid and blood, some motif variants had been reported before. Ankylosing spondylitis blood appeared to be characterized by a TCR beta motif of about 8 highly homologous variants.

In this sample, this clonotype turned up many times. Antigen specificity is unknown. As the method for making TCR beta libraries, quantitative 5'-RACE with molecular barcodes was used. TCRdb analysed the 5' RACE reads with MiXCR anew, one entry per CDR3 protein. The sample lists 150,000 to 200,000 distinct CDR3 sequences; 11% were seen once. Germline CDR1 is ENHRY and CDR2 is SYGVKD. CDR3 length: 14 amino acids. V shed 3 bases, J shed 4 bases, and the junction held 5 bases outside the gene matches. This chain connects TRBV10-3 to TRBJ1-1; 7 bases fit TRBD1. The origin of this receptor is a male donor with ankylosing spondylitis or in good health (not recorded which). Material: blood, either unsorted or a sorted T cell fraction (not recorded which). This CDR3 reads CAISEAGGSTEAFF. The CDR3 region has the DNA TGTGCCATCAGTGAAGCAGGGGGATCCACTGAAGCTTTCTTT.